The 22 T cell receptor beta chains given below trace back to one sample, sequenced in a study of shared clonotypes between healthy human individuals. Sequencing was performed with immunoSEQ multiplex PCR; in TCRdb, only in-frame clones are kept and a portion is missing. Of fewer than 1.4 million clones listed, about 84% are singletons. The sequenced material came from memory CD4+ T cells from PBMCs. Subset here: CD45RA-negative fraction. These receptor sequences come from a man aged 18 to 29 in good health. Some clones in this sample may be carry-over from other donors' samples.

This rearrangement joins TRBV7-3 to TRBJ2-3, with a weak D call TRBD2 (5 bases). In germline, CDR1 is SGHTA, CDR2 FQGTGA. The length of the CDR3 is 11 residues. Trimming left V 6 bases short and J 8 bases short, with 9 bases between. The CDR3 DNA follows: TGTGCCAGCAGTTCGGGGTCTACGCAGTATTTT. As protein: CASSSGSTQYF.

The genes are TRBV7-2 and TRBJ1-1, with D possibly matching TRBD1 (6 bases). V lost 6 bases and J lost 3, with 17 bases in between. The CDR3 spans 15 residues. Germline CDR1 SGHTA, CDR2 FQGNSA. The CDR3 coding sequence is TGTGCCAGCAGTATCAACAGGGTAGGGGACACTGAAGCTTTCTTT. This translates into CASSINRVGDTEAFF.

This chain links TRBV14 with TRBJ2-7; D may be TRBD1 or TRBD2 (5 bases each). The germline V and J ends were trimmed by 2 bases and 1 base, with 9 bases remaining between them. Germline V gives CDR1 SGHDN, CDR2 FVKESK. The CDR3 runs to 14 residues. The CDR3 loop is CASSQWDQSYEQYF. The CDR3 nucleotides read TGTGCCAGCAGCCAATGGGACCAATCCTACGAGCAGTACTTC.

Details on this clone: This CDR3 is also generated by other DNA sequences in the sample. In DNA, the CDR3 is TGTGCCAGCAGTGAGGACTCCACAGATACGCAGTATTTT. Protein sequence: CASSEDSTDTQYF. The V call is TRBV6-1, the J call TRBJ2-3; possible D gene TRBD2, 5 bases. The CDR3 consists of 13 residues. Germline CDR1 and CDR2: MNHNS and SASEGT. Trimming removed 3 bases at V and 2 bases at J, with 6 bases between.

The CDR3 here is CASSYGSVDDYEQYF. CDR3 bases: TGTGCCAGCAGTTACGGGTCAGTGGATGACTACGAGCAGTACTTC. This chain connects TRBV6-5 to TRBJ2-7; no firm D call. Germline V gives CDR1 MNHEY, CDR2 SVGAGI. This CDR3 comprises 15 residues. The V end lost 2 bases, the J end lost 3 bases, and 14 bases lay between the germline ends.

V and J are TRBV7-8 and TRBJ1-3, with TRBD1 as a possible D gene (6 bases). Germline V gives CDR1 SGHVS, CDR2 FQNEAQ. CDR3 length equals 14 residues. V was clipped by 10 bases and J by 3 bases, with 16 bases between them. The DNA for the CDR3 is TGTGCCACCTCAGGGACACTCTATGGAAACACCATATATTTT. Its translation: CATSGTLYGNTIYF.

The chain links TRBV7-2 to TRBJ1-4; D is uncertain. CDR1 and CDR2 (germline): SGHTA, FQGNSA. Trimming took 1 base from V and 8 from J, leaving 23 bases between them. The CDR3 totals 18 residues. Here the CDR3 reads CASSLGRRGLRSQEKLFF. The CDR3 DNA sequence: TGTGCCAGCAGCTTAGGTCGTCGGGGTTTAAGGTCCCAGGAAAAACTGTTTTTT.

The J gene is TRBJ2-1, the V gene TRBV9; 7 nucleotides align to TRBD2. Trimming took 4 bases from V and 3 from J; bases not matched to a gene: 13. Germline CDR1 SGDLS, CDR2 YYNGEE. This CDR3 region has 17 residues. The CDR3 loop is CASSPGTTRNGYNEQFF. For the CDR3, the DNA is TGTGCCAGCAGCCCCGGGACTACCCGTAACGGCTACAATGAGCAGTTCTTC.

The chain combines TRBV5-1 with TRBJ1-4, with 8 bases lining up with TRBD1. Trimming cost V 3 bases and J 5 bases; bases outside gene matches: 9. The CDR3 length is 16 residues. Germline V CDR1 and CDR2: SGHRS, YFSETQ. CDR3 nucleotides: TGCGCCAGCAGCTCATTCGGACAGGGTGGCAATGAAAAACTGTTTTTT. This translates into CASSSFGQGGNEKLFF.

As to this clone: The identical CDR3 is also encoded by other nucleotide sequences in the sample. V usage is TRBV2 and J usage is TRBJ2-1, with unresolved D. CDR3 length: 13 amino acids. Germline lookup yields CDR1 SNHLY and CDR2 FYNNEI. Trimming took 3 bases from V and 4 from J, leaving 7 bases between them. The CDR3 region has the DNA TGTGCCAGCAGTGATGAGGTATACAATGAGCAGTTCTTC. This encodes CASSDEVYNEQFF.

This chain joins TRBV6-1 and TRBJ1-5; unclear D gene. The CDR3 has 13 residues. CDR1 and CDR2 from the germline V gene are MNHNS and SASEGT. Trimming left V 4 bases short and J 4 bases short, with 8 bases between. The CDR3 DNA reads as TGTGCCAGCAGTGGGACGGTAAATCAGCCCCAGCATTTT. Its protein is CASSGTVNQPQHF.

The chain couples TRBV7-9 to TRBJ2-7; the match to TRBD1 covers 9 bases. Germline values: CDR1 SEHNR, CDR2 FQNEAQ (reference sequence). There are 14 residues in the CDR3. The J segment lost 5 bases and the V segment lost 3 bases, leaving 5 bases of the junction unmatched. CDR3 region: CASSLGQGVNEQYF. The CDR3 coding sequence is TGTGCCAGCAGCTTGGGACAGGGAGTTAACGAGCAGTACTTC.

In the case of this clone: The sample contains more than one DNA sequence encoding this CDR3. The gene calls are TRBV5-1 and TRBJ1-1; tentative D call: TRBD1 (5 bases). The length of the CDR3 is 14 residues. CDR1 and CDR2 from the germline V gene are SGHRS and YFSETQ. Trimming stripped 0 bases from V and 2 bases from J, with 8 bases between. This chain's CDR3 is CASSLAGANTEAFF. CDR3 DNA: TGCGCCAGCAGCTTGGCCGGGGCCAACACTGAAGCTTTCTTT.

The genes are TRBV28 and TRBJ2-3, with 12 bases aligning to TRBD2. The CDR3 contains 16 residues. Trimming cost V 6 bases and J 3 bases; bases outside gene matches: 7. Per the germline V gene, CDR1 is MDHEN and CDR2 is SYDVKM. The CDR3 is CASSTRLAGETDTQYF. The DNA of the CDR3 is TGTGCCAGCAGCACGCGACTAGCGGGAGAGACAGATACGCAGTATTTT.

The chain couples TRBV11-2 to TRBJ1-2; no clear D. The germline V and J ends were trimmed by 0 bases and 3 bases, with 11 bases remaining between them. This CDR3 spans 15 amino acids. The germline CDR1 and CDR2 sequences are SGHAT and FQNNGV. The CDR3 bases are TGTGCCAGCAGCTTAGACCCTCGTGGCTACTATGGCTACACCTTC. It translates to CASSLDPRGYYGYTF.

The chain employs TRBV29-1 and TRBJ2-1; 10 nucleotides align to TRBD2. CDR1 and CDR2 from the germline V gene are SQVTM and ANQGSEA. This CDR3 region has 14 residues. V shed 4 bases and J 6 bases; nucleotides not matched to a gene: 6. CDR3 nucleotides: TGCAGCGTTGTAAGCGGGAGGGCCTTCAATGAGCAGTTCTTC. Its translation is CSVVSGRAFNEQFF.

This clone was seen only once. The V gene is TRBV29-1, the J gene TRBJ1-2; no firm D call. Germline values: CDR1 SQVTM, CDR2 ANQGSEA. Trimming removed 0 bases from V and 0 bases from J, with 14 bases in between. CDR3 length equals 16 residues. This chain's CDR3 is CSVEDRYREANYGYTF. CDR3 bases: TGCAGCGTTGAAGACAGATATAGGGAAGCTAACTATGGCTACACCTTC.

The chain recombines TRBV30 with TRBJ1-1; D call uncertain. Trimming removed 2 bases from V and 3 bases from J, with 13 bases in between. Germline lookup yields CDR1 GTSNPN and CDR2 SVGIG (reference sequence). The CDR3 spans 14 residues. The CDR3 protein is CAWSRTDCHTEAFF. DNA of the CDR3: TGTGCCTGGAGTAGGACCGACTGCCACACTGAAGCTTTCTTT.

This clone turned up a few times. The chain couples TRBV6-5 to TRBJ2-7; D not certain. CDR3 size: 12 residues. The V end lost 4 bases, the J end lost 4 bases, and 8 bases lay between the germline ends. In germline, CDR1 is MNHEY, CDR2 SVGAGI. The CDR3 coding sequence is TGTGCCAGCAGTTCGACTGGTTACGAGCAGTACTTC. Translating it yields CASSSTGYEQYF.

J is TRBJ2-6 and V is TRBV18; D is possibly TRBD2 (6 bases). V lost 1 base, J lost 3 bases, and 16 bases lay in between. Germline CDR1 is KGHSH and CDR2 is LQKENI. The CDR3 is made up of 18 amino acids. The CDR3 nucleotides are TGTGCCAGCTCACCACTGGGGACTGGTACTAGTGGGGCCAACGTCCTGACTTTC. Translation gives CASSPLGTGTSGANVLTF.

This clone has only one observation. The chain has TRBV4-3 and TRBJ1-4; TRBD1 agrees at 8 bases. The germline gives CDR1 LGHNA, CDR2 YSLEER. V shed 0 bases and J 15 bases; nucleotides not matched to a gene: 15. The CDR3 loop spans 16 amino acids. CDR3 sequence reads: CASSQDRWAGQGRLFF. For the CDR3, the DNA is TGCGCCAGCAGCCAAGATAGGTGGGCTGGACAGGGCCGGTTGTTTTTT.

The chain couples TRBV7-9 to TRBJ2-1, with unresolved D. V was clipped by 2 bases and J by 8 bases, with 7 bases between them. In germline, CDR1 is SEHNR, CDR2 FQNEAQ (reference sequence). This CDR3 is 12 amino acids long. CDR3 amino acids: CASSLIFYEQFF. As DNA, the CDR3 is TGTGCCAGCAGCTTAATTTTCTATGAGCAGTTCTTC.